The entry below gives a single T cell receptor (beta chain) sequence along with its context. This record comes from a study of blood T cell repertoires in COVID-19. For the study at large: From T cells, B-cell-depleted T cells, or PBMCs came the material, which was cDNA or gDNA.

Germline trimming cut 6 bases from V and 4 bases from J; bases unmatched to any gene: 11. CDR1 and CDR2 (germline): LNHDA, SQIVND (reference sequence). The CDR3 runs to 15 residues. In the authors' workflow: Amplification of reference gene primers provided the estimated nucleated cell counts. Here immunoSEQ multiplex PCR was the method, and the copy in TCRdb shows in-frame clones only, minus some. V and J calls and clone size are copied from that table; D and trimming were computed from the DNA. The table has approximately 300,000 clones, approximately 82% seen once; the top ten hold roughly 1.1%. Material: peripheral blood. The chain carries TRBV19 and TRBJ1-2; 7 bases align to TRBD1. The clonotype originates from a woman in her fifties or sixties with acute or convalescent COVID-19. DNA of the CDR3: TGTGCCAGTAGCCTTGGGGGGACAGAGCTCTATGGCTACACCTTC. Its protein product is CASSLGGTELYGYTF.